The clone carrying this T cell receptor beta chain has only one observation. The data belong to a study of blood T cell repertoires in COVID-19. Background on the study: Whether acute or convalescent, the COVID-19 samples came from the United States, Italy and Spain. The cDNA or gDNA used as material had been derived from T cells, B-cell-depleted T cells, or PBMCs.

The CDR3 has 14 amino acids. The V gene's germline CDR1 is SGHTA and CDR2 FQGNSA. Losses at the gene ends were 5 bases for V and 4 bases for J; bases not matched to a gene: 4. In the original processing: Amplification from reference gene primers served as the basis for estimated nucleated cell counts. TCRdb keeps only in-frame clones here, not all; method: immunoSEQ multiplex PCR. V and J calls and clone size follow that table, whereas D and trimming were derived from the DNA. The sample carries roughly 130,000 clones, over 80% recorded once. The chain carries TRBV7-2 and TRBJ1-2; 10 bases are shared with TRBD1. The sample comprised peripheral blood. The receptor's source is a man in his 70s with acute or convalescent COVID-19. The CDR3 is CASSQTGGGYGYTF. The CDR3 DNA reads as TGTGCCAGCAGCCAGACAGGGGGCGGCTATGGCTACACCTTC.